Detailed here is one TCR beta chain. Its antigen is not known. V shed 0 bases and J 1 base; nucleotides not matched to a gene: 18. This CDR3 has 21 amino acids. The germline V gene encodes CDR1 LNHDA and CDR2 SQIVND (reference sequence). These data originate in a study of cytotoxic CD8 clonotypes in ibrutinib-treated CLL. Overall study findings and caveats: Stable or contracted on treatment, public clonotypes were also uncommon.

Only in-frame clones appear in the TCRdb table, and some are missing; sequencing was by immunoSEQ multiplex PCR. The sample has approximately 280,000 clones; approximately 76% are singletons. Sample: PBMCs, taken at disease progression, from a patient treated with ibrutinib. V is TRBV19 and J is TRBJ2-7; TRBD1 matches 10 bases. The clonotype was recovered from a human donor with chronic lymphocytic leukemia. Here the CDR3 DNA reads TGTGCCAGTAGTATAGATCCCCCAGGGACAGGGGAAAGAATCCTTTCCTACGAGCAGTACTTC. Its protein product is CASSIDPPGTGERILSYEQYF.